This T cell receptor (beta chain) is drawn from a study of cytomegalovirus exposure and HLA in healthy donors. The V end lost 0 bases, the J end lost 3 bases, and 9 bases lay between the germline ends. Germline loops: CDR1 LGHNA, CDR2 YNFKEQ. This CDR3 comprises 14 residues. PCR primers comprised 60 Vbeta and 13 Jbeta primers. The assay was immunoSEQ multiplex PCR, and TCRdb's table has in-frame clones only and misses some. The table includes 110,000 to 150,000 clones, approximately 81% detected once. Sequenced input: PBMCs. This sequence originates from a woman in her 40s in good health and CMV-seropositive. The rearrangement links TRBV4-2 to TRBJ2-7, with no clear D. In DNA form, the CDR3 reads TGTGCCAGCAGCCAAGATCGGAGAATCTACGAGCAGTACTTC. Protein: CASSQDRRIYEQYF.